Below, 10 T cell receptor beta chains from the same sample are listed, as sequenced in a study of shared clonotypes between healthy human individuals. Profiled with immunoSEQ multiplex PCR; TCRdb holds only in-frame clones, not every one. The data hold fewer than 500,000 clones, with around 79% observed a single time. Source material: PBMCs. The receptors were sampled from a woman aged 40 to 50 in good health. Some clones in this sample may be carry-over from other donors' samples.

V gene TRBV11-2 combines with J gene TRBJ2-7, with TRBD1 matching 7 bases. V was pared by 3 bases and J by 0 bases, with 5 bases of the junction left unmatched. CDR3 length: 15 amino acids. The germline gives CDR1 SGHAT, CDR2 FQNNGV. Written as DNA, the CDR3 is TGTGCCAGCAGCTTTGACAGGGTGAGCTCCTACGAGCAGTACTTC. It is translated as CASSFDRVSSYEQYF.

The rearrangement uses TRBV28 and TRBJ2-5, with 8 bases lining up with TRBD2. Germline V gene data show CDR1 as MDHEN and CDR2 as SYDVKM. The CDR3 length is 19 residues. Losses at the gene ends were 4 bases for V and 5 bases for J; bases not matched to a gene: 21. Written as DNA, the CDR3 is TGTGCCAGCAGTTACCTCCTGACTAGCGCCCGTTCGGGTCAGGAGACCCAGTACTTC. As protein: CASSYLLTSARSGQETQYF. The whole variable domain, filled in from reference TRBV28 and TRBJ2-5, reads DVKVTQSSRYLVKRTGEKVFLECVQDMDHENMFWYRQDPGLGLRLIYFSYDVKMKEKGDIPEGYSVSREKKERFSLILESASTNQTSMYLCASSYLLTSARSGQETQYFGPGTRLLVL.

This clone showed up just once. The chain employs TRBV14 and TRBJ2-1; D gene unclear. Trimming cost V 4 bases and J 8 bases, with 6 bases left between them. Germline-derived CDR1 and CDR2 are SGHDN and FVKESK. The CDR3 has 11 residues. CDR3: CASSLRDEQFF. In nucleotides, the CDR3 is TGTGCCAGCAGCCTTAGGGATGAGCAGTTCTTC.

This chain joins TRBV5-6 and TRBJ2-5; D uncertain. Trimming stripped 0 bases from V and 2 bases from J, with 2 bases between. Germline CDR1 and CDR2: SGHDT and YYEEEE. This CDR3 comprises 12 residues. The CDR3 coding sequence is TGTGCCAGCAGCTTGGGGCAAGAGACCCAGTACTTC. Protein product: CASSLGQETQYF.

The V gene is TRBV7-3, the J gene TRBJ2-7; D is uncertain. This CDR3 comprises 13 residues. Deletions cut 4 bases from V and 0 bases from J, with 7 bases between. Per the germline V gene, CDR1 is SGHTA and CDR2 is FQGTGA. The CDR3 loop reads CASSSYSSYEQYF. Written as DNA, the CDR3 is TGTGCCAGCAGCTCCTACTCCTCCTACGAGCAGTACTTC.

The chain is built from TRBV19 and TRBJ2-1; 7 bases are a match to TRBD2. V lost 5 bases and J lost 4; bases outside the gene matches: 11. Germline V CDR1 and CDR2: LNHDA, SQIVND (reference sequence). CDR3 length: 16 amino acids. The CDR3 sequence: CASSGLGPLVYNEQFF. For the CDR3, the DNA is TGTGCCAGTAGTGGACTAGGCCCGTTAGTTTACAATGAGCAGTTCTTC.

This clone was found once. The rearrangement links TRBV28 to TRBJ1-1; D is uncertain. The CDR3 is 14 residues long. CDR1 is MDHEN, CDR2 SYDVKM, per germline. Trimming stripped 3 bases from V and 0 bases from J, with 8 bases between. The CDR3 loop is CASSFFVMNTEAFF. In DNA, the CDR3 is TGTGCCAGCAGTTTCTTCGTCATGAACACTGAAGCTTTCTTT.

CDR3 DNA sequence: TGTGCCATCAGTGACACTAGCGGGAGGGGCTACGAGCAGTACTTC. Translation gives CAISDTSGRGYEQYF. The chain employs TRBV10-3 and TRBJ2-7, with 13 bases matching TRBD2. V lost 3 bases and J lost 3; bases outside the gene matches: 2. Germline V lookup: CDR1 ENHRY, CDR2 SYGVKD. The CDR3 consists of 15 residues.

The DNA of the CDR3 is TGTGCTAGTGGTTTGGGCTCGGGGGGCGCCGGGGAGCTGTTTTTT. This translates into CASGLGSGGAGELFF. V gene TRBV12-5 combines with J gene TRBJ2-2; TRBD2 might be the D (7 bases). The CDR3 has 15 residues. The V and J ends lost 1 base and 6 bases respectively, with 12 bases between them. The germline CDR1 and CDR2 sequences are LGHNT and FRNRAP.

V gene TRBV11-3 combines with J gene TRBJ2-1, with no clear D. V was pared by 2 bases and J by 2 bases, with 13 bases between. The CDR3 consists of 16 residues. Germline V gene data show CDR1 as SGHNT and CDR2 as YENEEA. The CDR3 loop reads CASSLRARSAYNEQFF. Written as DNA, the CDR3 is TGTGCCAGCAGCTTAAGGGCGAGGAGCGCCTACAATGAGCAGTTCTTC.